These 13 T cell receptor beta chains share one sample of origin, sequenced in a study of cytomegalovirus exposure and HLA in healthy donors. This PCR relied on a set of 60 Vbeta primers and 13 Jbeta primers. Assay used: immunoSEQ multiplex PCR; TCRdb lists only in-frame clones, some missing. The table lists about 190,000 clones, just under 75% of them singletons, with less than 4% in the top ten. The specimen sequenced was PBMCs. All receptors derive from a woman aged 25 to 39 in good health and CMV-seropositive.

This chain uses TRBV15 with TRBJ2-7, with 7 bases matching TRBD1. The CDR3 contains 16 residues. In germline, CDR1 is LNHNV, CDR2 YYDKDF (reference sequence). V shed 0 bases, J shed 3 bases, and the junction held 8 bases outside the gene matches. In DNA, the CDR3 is TGTGCCACCAGCAGAGATTGGGGAGACAGGGTCTACGAGCAGTACTTC. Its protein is CATSRDWGDRVYEQYF.

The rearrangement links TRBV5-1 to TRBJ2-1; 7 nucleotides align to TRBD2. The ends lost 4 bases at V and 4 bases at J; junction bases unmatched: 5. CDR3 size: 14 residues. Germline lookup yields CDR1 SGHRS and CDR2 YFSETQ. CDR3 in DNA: TGCGCCAGCAGCGTAGGACTAGTTTACAATGAGCAGTTCTTC. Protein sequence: CASSVGLVYNEQFF.

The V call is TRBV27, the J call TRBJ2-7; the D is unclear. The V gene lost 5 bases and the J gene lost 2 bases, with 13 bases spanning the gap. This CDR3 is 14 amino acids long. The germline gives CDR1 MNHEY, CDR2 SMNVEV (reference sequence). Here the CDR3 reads CASSPFATAYEQYF. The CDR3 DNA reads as TGTGCCAGCAGTCCATTCGCTACCGCCTACGAGCAGTACTTC.

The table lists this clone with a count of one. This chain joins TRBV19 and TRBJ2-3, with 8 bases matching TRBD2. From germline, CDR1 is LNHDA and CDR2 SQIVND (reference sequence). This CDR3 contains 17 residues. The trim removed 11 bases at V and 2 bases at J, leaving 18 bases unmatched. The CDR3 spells CAVSGGVGRADTDTQYF. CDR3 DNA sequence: TGTGCCGTATCAGGTGGGGTCGGGAGGGCCGACACAGATACGCAGTATTTT. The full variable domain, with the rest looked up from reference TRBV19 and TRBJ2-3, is DGGITQSPKYLFRKEGQNVTLSCEQNLNHDAMYWYRQDPGQGLRLIYYSQIVNDFQKGDIAEGYSVSREKKESFPLTVTSAQKNPTAFYLCAVSGGVGRADTDTQYFGPGTRLTVL.

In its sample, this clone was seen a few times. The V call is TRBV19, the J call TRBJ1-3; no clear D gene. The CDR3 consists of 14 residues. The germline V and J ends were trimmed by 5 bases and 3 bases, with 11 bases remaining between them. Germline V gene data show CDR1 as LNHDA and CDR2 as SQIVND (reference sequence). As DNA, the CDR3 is TGTGCCAGTAGTTCCTCCGGGGTTGGAAACACCATATATTTT. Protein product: CASSSSGVGNTIYF.

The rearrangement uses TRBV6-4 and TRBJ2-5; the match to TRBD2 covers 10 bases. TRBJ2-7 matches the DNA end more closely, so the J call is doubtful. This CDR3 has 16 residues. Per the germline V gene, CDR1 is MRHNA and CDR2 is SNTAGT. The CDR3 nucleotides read TGTGCCAGCACCTCGAGGGTAGCGGGAGGCTCCTACGAGCAGTACTTC. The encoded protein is CASTSRVAGGSYEQYF.

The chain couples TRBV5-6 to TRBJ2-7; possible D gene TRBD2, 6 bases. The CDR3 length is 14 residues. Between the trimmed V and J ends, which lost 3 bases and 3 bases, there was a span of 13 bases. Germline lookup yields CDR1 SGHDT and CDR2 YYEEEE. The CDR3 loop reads CASSYSGSIYEQYF. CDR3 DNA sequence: TGTGCCAGCAGCTATAGCGGATCCATCTACGAGCAGTACTTC.

CDR3 sequence (DNA): TGTGCCATCAGTGAGAGGACAACCCTAGAGACCCAGTACTTC. Translated, it gives CAISERTTLETQYF. The chain has TRBV10-3 and TRBJ2-5, with D perhaps matching TRBD1 (5 bases). The CDR3 is 14 residues long. With 2 bases removed from V and 4 bases from J, the gap between germline ends came to 11 bases. Germline CDR1 ENHRY, CDR2 SYGVKD.

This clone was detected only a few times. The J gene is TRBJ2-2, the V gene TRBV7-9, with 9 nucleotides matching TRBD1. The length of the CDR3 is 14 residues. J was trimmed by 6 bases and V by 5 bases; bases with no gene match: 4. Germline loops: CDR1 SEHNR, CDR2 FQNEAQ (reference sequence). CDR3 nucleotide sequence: TGTGCCAGCAGCCGGACAGGGGACGCCGGGGAGCTGTTTTTT. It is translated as CASSRTGDAGELFF.

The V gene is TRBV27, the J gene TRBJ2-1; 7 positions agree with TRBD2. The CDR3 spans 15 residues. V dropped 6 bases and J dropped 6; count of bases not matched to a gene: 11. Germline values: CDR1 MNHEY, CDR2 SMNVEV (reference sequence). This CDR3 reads CASRSLGGPSNEQFF. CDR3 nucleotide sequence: TGTGCCAGCAGGTCCTTGGGAGGGCCCAGCAATGAGCAGTTCTTC.

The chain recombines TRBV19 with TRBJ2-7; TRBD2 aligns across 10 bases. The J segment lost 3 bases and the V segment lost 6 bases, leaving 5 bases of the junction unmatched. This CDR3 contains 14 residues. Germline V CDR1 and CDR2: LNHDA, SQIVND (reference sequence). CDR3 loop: CASRRTSGDYEQYF. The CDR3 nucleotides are TGTGCCAGTAGACGGACTAGCGGTGACTACGAGCAGTACTTC. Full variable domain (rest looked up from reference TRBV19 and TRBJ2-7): DGGITQSPKYLFRKEGQNVTLSCEQNLNHDAMYWYRQDPGQGLRLIYYSQIVNDFQKGDIAEGYSVSREKKESFPLTVTSAQKNPTAFYLCASRRTSGDYEQYFGPGTRLTVT.

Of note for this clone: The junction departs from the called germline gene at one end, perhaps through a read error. For the CDR3, the DNA is TGTGCCAGCAGTTATGACAGCACGAACGCTGAAGCTTTCTTT. Translating gives CASSYDSTNAEAFF. J is TRBJ1-1 and V is TRBV6-1, with D perhaps TRBD1 (5 bases). Germline V lookup: CDR1 MNHNS, CDR2 SASEGT. This CDR3 has 14 amino acids.

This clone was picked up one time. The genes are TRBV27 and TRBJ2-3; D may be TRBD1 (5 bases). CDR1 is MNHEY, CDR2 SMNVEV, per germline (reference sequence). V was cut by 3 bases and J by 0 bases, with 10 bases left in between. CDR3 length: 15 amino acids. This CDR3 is CASSFIGASTDTQYF. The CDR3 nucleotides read TGTGCCAGCAGTTTCATAGGGGCTAGCACAGATACGCAGTATTTT.